Presented here are 18 T cell receptor beta chains from one specimen sequenced in a study of identical twins. TCRdb re-derived calls from the 5' RACE reads in MiXCR, one entry per CDR3 protein. The sample records 400,000 or so distinct CDR3 sequences, 9% being singletons. Material: naive T cells sorted from blood. The receptor source for this set is a woman between 50 and 59 years old in good health.

This clonotype occurred many times. The rearrangement uses TRBV12-3 or TRBV12-4 and TRBJ2-6; D unclear. V lost 1 base and J lost 2, with 6 bases in between. CDR3 length: 15 amino acids. The DNA of the CDR3 is TGTGCCAGCAGTTTAGGTGGAGCTGGGGCCAACGTCCTGACTTTC. Translated, it gives CASSLGGAGANVLTF.

The rearrangement links TRBV12-3 or TRBV12-4 to TRBJ2-7; no reliable D call. Deletions cut 1 base from V and 6 bases from J, with 10 bases between. The CDR3 contains 13 residues. CDR3 sequence (DNA): TGTGCCAGCAGTTTAGTCGTTTGGAGCGAGCAGTACTTC. Translating it yields CASSLVVWSEQYF.

This chain uses TRBV13 with TRBJ1-1, with D possibly matching TRBD1 (5 bases). The V gene's germline CDR1 is PRHDT and CDR2 FYEKMQ (reference sequence). The CDR3 extends over 16 amino acids. V dropped 5 bases and J dropped 6 bases, with 22 bases sitting between them. The CDR3 loop reads CASSGAGTTISSEAFF. In DNA form, the CDR3 reads TGTGCCAGCAGCGGAGCCGGGACCACAATTAGTTCTGAAGCTTTCTTT.

This clonotype came up a few times. This chain uses TRBV7-8 with TRBJ2-1, with TRBD2 as a possible D gene (5 bases). CDR3 length: 12 amino acids. Trimming cost V 5 bases and J 9 bases, with 11 bases left between them. Germline V lookup: CDR1 SGHVS, CDR2 FQNEAQ. CDR3: CASSLSRGEQFF. CDR3 DNA: TGTGCCAGCAGCCTTAGTCGGGGTGAGCAGTTCTTC.

The table lists this clonotype with a few counts. This chain joins TRBV29-1 and TRBJ1-2; no definite D call. The V end was cut by 1 base, the J end by 6 bases, with 12 bases between. The CDR3 spans 13 residues. The germline V gene has CDR1 SQVTM and CDR2 ANQGSEA. CDR3 nucleotide sequence: TGCAGCGTTGAAGTAGGCACAATTAATGGCTACACCTTC. It encodes CSVEVGTINGYTF.

This clonotype was recorded a few times. The chain uses TRBV5-1 and TRBJ2-7; TRBD2 might be the D (5 bases). With 8 bases removed from V and 5 bases from J, the gap between germline ends came to 23 bases. This CDR3 has 15 amino acids. Germline CDR1 SGHRS, CDR2 YFSETQ. The CDR3 loop reads CASGQFGILQNEQYF. Written as DNA, the CDR3 is TGCGCCAGTGGTCAATTCGGGATTTTGCAAAACGAGCAGTACTTC.

This chain connects TRBV29-1 to TRBJ2-7; 7 nucleotides line up with TRBD2. Germline V CDR1 and CDR2: SQVTM, ANQGSEA. The CDR3 contains 11 residues. The V and J ends lost 4 bases and 6 bases, in that order; junction bases with no gene match: 3. CDR3 in amino acids: CSVGEGREQYV. The CDR3 DNA sequence: TGCAGCGTTGGGGAGGGGCGCGAGCAGTACGTC.

This clonotype was seen a few times. The gene calls are TRBV29-1 and TRBJ2-5; tentative D call: TRBD2 (5 bases). Per germline, CDR1 SQVTM and CDR2 ANQGSEA. The length of the CDR3 is 11 residues. V was pared by 7 bases and J by 0 bases, with 6 bases between. CDR3: CSGGYQETQYF. CDR3 coding DNA: TGCAGCGGAGGGTACCAAGAGACCCAGTACTTC.

This chain uses TRBV11-3 with TRBJ2-4; D is undetermined. V was cut by 7 bases and J by 1 base, with 8 bases left in between. The CDR3 is 13 residues long. Germline V lookup: CDR1 SGHNT, CDR2 YENEEA. The CDR3 sequence is CASMGSAKNIQYF. The CDR3 DNA reads TGTGCCAGCATGGGGTCGGCCAAAAACATTCAGTACTTC.

This clonotype came up a few times. The chain joins TRBV24-1 to TRBJ2-3, with 9 bases that match TRBD2. This CDR3 contains 18 residues. V lost 0 bases to trimming and J lost 5 bases; unmatched junction nucleotides: 11. The germline V gene encodes CDR1 KGHDR and CDR2 SFDVKD. The CDR3 loop is CATSDLWSSGTGKDTQYF. DNA of the CDR3: TGTGCCACCAGTGATTTGTGGTCTAGCGGGACTGGTAAAGATACGCAGTATTTT.

This clonotype was picked up a small number of times. This chain links TRBV27 with TRBJ2-1, with 9 bases fitting TRBD1. This CDR3 is 16 amino acids long. The trim removed 2 bases at V and 2 bases at J, leaving 4 bases unmatched. From germline, CDR1 is MNHEY and CDR2 SMNVEV (reference sequence). CDR3 nucleotides: TGTGCCAGCAGTTTAGCGGGACAGGGTCCCTACAATGAGCAGTTCTTC. Encoded protein: CASSLAGQGPYNEQFF.

The CDR3 spells CASSVLRTGGLEKLFF. The CDR3 coding sequence is TGTGCCAGCAGTGTCCTCCGGACAGGGGGTTTGGAAAAACTGTTTTTT. The rearrangement links TRBV6-5 to TRBJ1-4; the match to TRBD1 covers 10 bases. Germline lookup yields CDR1 MNHEY and CDR2 SVGAGI. V dropped 5 bases and J dropped 8; count of bases not matched to a gene: 11. This CDR3 is built from 16 residues.

This clonotype was observed a few times. The chain carries TRBV5-1 and TRBJ1-1, with 7 bases that match TRBD1. Germline V CDR1 and CDR2: SGHRS, YFSETQ. The CDR3 loop spans 14 amino acids. The J segment lost 4 bases and the V segment lost 2 bases, leaving 5 bases of the junction unmatched. The chain's CDR3 is CASSFQSGGTEAFF. CDR3 DNA: TGCGCCAGCAGCTTCCAGTCAGGGGGCACTGAAGCTTTCTTT.

Only a few counts were recorded for this clonotype. The chain combines TRBV30 with TRBJ1-5; TRBD1 might be the D (5 bases). The CDR3 runs to 16 residues. The germline CDR1 and CDR2 sequences are GTSNPN and SVGIG (reference sequence). V was clipped by 5 bases and J by 2 bases, with 19 bases between them. Here the CDR3 reads CAWDSGPSKGNQPQHF. The CDR3 nucleotides read TGTGCCTGGGATTCGGGGCCCTCCAAAGGCAATCAGCCCCAGCATTTT.

Ten or more counts support this clonotype. This sequence joins TRBV11-2 and TRBJ2-1, with TRBD2 matching 8 bases. Germline trimming cut 5 bases from V and 13 bases from J; bases unmatched to any gene: 10. In germline, CDR1 is SGHAT, CDR2 FQNNGV. This CDR3 has 13 amino acids. The CDR3 bases are TGTGCCAGCAGCCTCGGACTAGCCGCGAAACAGTTCTTC. It is translated as CASSLGLAAKQFF. The variable domain in full, completed from reference TRBV11-2 and TRBJ2-1, reads EAGVAQSPRYKIIEKRQSVAFWCNPISGHATLYWYQQILGQGPKLLIQFQNNGVVDDSQLPKDRFSAERLKGVDSTLKIQPAKLEDSAVYLCASSLGLAAKQFFGPGTRLTVL.

In this sample, this clonotype turned up a few times. V gene TRBV13 combines with J gene TRBJ1-2; D is perhaps TRBD1 (6 bases). Germline values: CDR1 PRHDT, CDR2 FYEKMQ (reference sequence). The CDR3 contains 16 residues. The V and J ends lost 4 bases and 2 bases respectively, with 17 bases between them. Here the CDR3 DNA reads TGTGCCAGCAGCTCGACTAACCGGGACAACAACTATGGCTACACCTTC. Amino acids: CASSSTNRDNNYGYTF.

This clonotype was picked up a small number of times. V usage is TRBV7-9 and J usage is TRBJ2-1; 10 bases match TRBD2. With 5 bases clipped from V and 7 bases from J, the junction kept 8 bases outside the gene matches. The CDR3 totals 15 residues. CDR1 is SEHNR and CDR2 is FQNEAQ in the germline V gene (reference sequence). CDR3 DNA sequence: TGTGCCAGCAGCCATACTAGCGGGGTTGAAAATGAGCAGTTCTTC. Translating gives CASSHTSGVENEQFF.

This clonotype was observed a few times. The V gene is TRBV30, the J gene TRBJ2-3; 15 bases are a match to TRBD2. Germline lookup yields CDR1 GTSNPN and CDR2 SVGIG (reference sequence). The junction had 11 bases not matched to a gene; V was cut back by 8 bases and J by 2 bases. This CDR3 is 17 amino acids long. CDR3 bases: TGTGCCGGCACTCCGGGACTAGCGGGAGGAACCACAGATACGCAGTATTTT. Its protein product is CAGTPGLAGGTTDTQYF.